The clone carrying this TCR beta chain was recorded once. What it binds is not known. In germline, CDR1 is SQVTM, CDR2 ANQGSEA. The CDR3 consists of 15 residues. V shed 5 bases, J shed 4 bases, and the junction held 8 bases outside the gene matches. One entry per CDR3 protein, called by TCRdb with MiXCR from the 5' RACE reads. The data contain 1.5 million to 2 million distinct CDR3 sequences, under 35% of them seen just once; the ten biggest clones take up approximately 0.25%. The data are from a study of identical twins. Points from the study as a whole: Analyses of zero insertions could, in part, be confounded by invariant MAIT and iNKT cells.

This TCR came from a newborn girl in good health. Sequencing was done on a sample of cord blood. The chain has TRBV29-1 and TRBJ1-2; 12 bases match TRBD1. The CDR3 region is CSVLGTGGWGYGYTF. The CDR3 bases are TGCAGCGTTCTTGGGACAGGGGGCTGGGGCTATGGCTACACCTTC.